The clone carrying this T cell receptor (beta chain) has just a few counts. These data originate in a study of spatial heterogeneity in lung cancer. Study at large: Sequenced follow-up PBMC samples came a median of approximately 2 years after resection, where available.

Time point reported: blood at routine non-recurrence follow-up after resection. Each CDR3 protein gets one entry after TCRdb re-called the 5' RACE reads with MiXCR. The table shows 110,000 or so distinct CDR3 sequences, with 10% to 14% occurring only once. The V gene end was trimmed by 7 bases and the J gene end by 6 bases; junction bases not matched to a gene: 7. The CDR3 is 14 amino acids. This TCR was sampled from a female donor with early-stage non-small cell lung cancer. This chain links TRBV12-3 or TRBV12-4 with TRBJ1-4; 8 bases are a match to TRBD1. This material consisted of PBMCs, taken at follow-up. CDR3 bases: TGTGCCAGCACCAACTCGGACAGGGATGAAAAACTGTTTTTT. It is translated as CASTNSDRDEKLFF.